These 14 T cell receptor beta chains came from one sample sequenced in a study of T cell changes during pregnancy in multiple sclerosis. Sequenced by immunoSEQ multiplex PCR; TCRdb stores in-frame clones only, minus some. This sample carries 70,000 to 80,000 clones, 85% to 95% of them seen once, and the ten largest clones take roughly 1%. The sample was peripheral blood, taken in the first trimester of pregnancy. The receptors here all came from a female donor with multiple sclerosis, enrolled in a pregnancy study.

The rearrangement uses TRBV5-4 and TRBJ2-1; TRBD1 matches 7 bases. The germline CDR1 and CDR2 sequences are SGHNT and YYREEE (reference sequence). With V trimmed by 4 bases and J by 8 bases, 15 bases remained unmatched. CDR3 length equals 16 residues. For the CDR3, the DNA is TGTGCCAGCAGCATCGACAGGGAACTTATTTTCGATGAGCAGTTCTTC. Protein sequence: CASSIDRELIFDEQFF.

V is TRBV5-1 and J is TRBJ2-7; TRBD1 is a possible D gene (7 bases). Germline CDR1 is SGHRS and CDR2 is YFSETQ. This CDR3 contains 17 residues. V gave up 0 bases and J gave up 0 bases, with 16 bases separating them. The CDR3, as DNA: TGCGCCAGCAGCTTGGCCGGACAGGCGGGGAACTCCTACGAGCAGTACTTC. Amino acid sequence: CASSLAGQAGNSYEQYF.

This clone was detected once. J is TRBJ1-5 and V is TRBV19, with D possibly matching TRBD1 (5 bases). Germline CDR1 reads LNHDA; CDR2 reads SQIVND (reference sequence). The V and J ends lost 0 bases and 9 bases respectively, with 6 bases between them. CDR3 size: 12 residues. The CDR3 sequence: CASSIDQGPQHF. As DNA, the CDR3 is TGTGCCAGTAGTATAGACCAGGGGCCCCAGCATTTT. The full variable domain, with the rest looked up from reference TRBV19 and TRBJ1-5, is DGGITQSPKYLFRKEGQNVTLSCEQNLNHDAMYWYRQDPGQGLRLIYYSQIVNDFQKGDIAEGYSVSREKKESFPLTVTSAQKNPTAFYLCASSIDQGPQHFGDGTRLSIL.

This sequence joins TRBV5-1 and TRBJ2-7, with 12 bases lining up with TRBD1. CDR3 length: 16 residues. Germline V gene sequence: CDR1 SGHRS, CDR2 YFSETQ. The J segment lost 4 bases and the V segment lost 4 bases, leaving 9 bases of the junction unmatched. The CDR3, as DNA: TGCGCCAGCAGCCCTCAAGGGACAGGGGGCTTTTACGAGCAGTACTTC. Its protein product is CASSPQGTGGFYEQYF.

The gene calls are TRBV18 and TRBJ2-1, with 7 bases matching TRBD1. The CDR3 loop spans 15 amino acids. The germline V gene has CDR1 KGHSH and CDR2 LQKENI. Trimming cost V 0 bases and J 7 bases; bases outside gene matches: 6. CDR3 residues: CASSPPGQSGNEQFF. The CDR3 DNA is TGTGCCAGCTCACCACCGGGACAGTCTGGGAATGAGCAGTTCTTC.

This chain connects TRBV4-1 to TRBJ1-5; tentative D call: TRBD1 (6 bases). The germline CDR1 and CDR2 sequences are MGHRA and YSYEKL. The CDR3 length is 15 residues. V lost 3 bases and J lost 3, with 12 bases in between. CDR3 residues: CASSQWTAYNQPQHF. CDR3 in DNA: TGCGCCAGCAGCCAGTGGACAGCTTACAATCAGCCCCAGCATTTT.

This chain connects TRBV7-8 to TRBJ2-1; TRBD1 aligns across 8 bases. Germline trimming cut 5 bases from V and 4 bases from J; bases unmatched to any gene: 7. Germline V gene sequence: CDR1 SGHVS, CDR2 FQNEAQ. The CDR3 extends over 15 amino acids. CDR3 protein: CASSLHRGSYNEQFF. Here the CDR3 DNA reads TGTGCCAGCAGCCTTCACAGGGGGTCATACAATGAGCAGTTCTTC.

This chain uses TRBV7-3 with TRBJ2-2; unclear D gene. The V end was cut by 5 bases, the J end by 0 bases, with 10 bases between. The V gene's germline CDR1 is SGHTA and CDR2 FQGTGA. The CDR3 loop spans 15 amino acids. Written as DNA, the CDR3 is TGTGCCAGCAGCCTAATGGCAACGAACACCGGGGAGCTGTTTTTT. As protein: CASSLMATNTGELFF.

This sequence joins TRBV5-4 and TRBJ2-7; 7 positions agree with TRBD1. Germline CDR1 reads SGHNT; CDR2 reads YYREEE (reference sequence). This CDR3 is built from 13 residues. Trimming removed 0 bases from V and 4 bases from J; junction bases left unmatched: 1. The CDR3 is CASSLDRGYEQYF. The CDR3 DNA reads as TGTGCCAGCAGCTTGGACAGGGGTTACGAGCAGTACTTC.

This clone showed up just once. V and J are TRBV6-1 and TRBJ2-7; 7 positions match TRBD1. The CDR3 consists of 15 residues. J gave up 0 bases and V 5 bases, and 7 bases lay outside the gene matches. CDR1 and CDR2 from the germline V gene are MNHNS and SASEGT. As DNA, the CDR3 is TGTGCCAGCAGTCTCGACAGGGCCCACTCCTACGAGCAGTACTTC. Protein sequence: CASSLDRAHSYEQYF.

V is TRBV11-2 and J is TRBJ1-2, with D unresolved. V was shortened by 1 base and J by 0 bases, with 3 bases between the two germline ends. Germline-derived CDR1 and CDR2 are SGHAT and FQNNGV. The CDR3 totals 13 residues. CDR3 in DNA: TGTGCCAGCAGCTTAGCTGCTAACTATGGCTACACCTTC. The encoded protein is CASSLAANYGYTF.

The chain combines TRBV7-6 with TRBJ2-5, with D perhaps TRBD2 (7 bases). V was clipped by 1 base and J by 2 bases, with 17 bases between them. The CDR3 loop spans 17 amino acids. Looked up from germline, CDR1 is SGHVS and CDR2 is FNYEAQ. For the CDR3, the DNA is TGTGCCAGCAGCTTAGGGCTAGGGGGAGGGGGACAAGAGACCCAGTACTTC. Its translation: CASSLGLGGGGQETQYF.

CDR3 amino acids: CASSGDTPSTDTQYF. The CDR3 bases are TGTGCCAGCAGTGGCGACACCCCTAGCACAGATACGCAGTATTTT. The chain has TRBV6-1 and TRBJ2-3; D is ambiguous. CDR1 is MNHNS, CDR2 SASEGT, per germline. The CDR3 runs 15 residues. Trimming removed 4 bases from V and 0 bases from J, with 11 bases in between.

This chain uses TRBV7-6 with TRBJ1-3; unclear D gene. This CDR3 is 17 amino acids long. Trimming cost V 1 base and J 0 bases, with 13 bases left between them. CDR1 and CDR2 from the germline V gene are SGHVS and FNYEAQ. The CDR3 loop reads CASSLERISHSGNTIYF. In nucleotides, the CDR3 is TGTGCCAGCAGCTTAGAGAGAATTAGCCACTCTGGAAACACCATATATTTT.